The rows below give T cell receptor beta chains drawn from one sample of a study of T cell responses to AZD1222 COVID-19 vaccine. The table came from immunoSEQ multiplex PCR; TCRdb's copy has only in-frame clones and leaves some out. The top ten hold 0.55% of the sample, which has 250,000 to 300,000 clones, almost 95% seen once. The specimen comprised peripheral blood, sampled 28 days after the second AZD1222 dose. The origin of the receptors is an adult who received the AZD1222 COVID-19 vaccine. CDR3s include the opening cysteine and the closing phenylalanine or tryptophan. A D gene is named only where the DNA matches it firmly. The size field is filled for only some rows; it gives once, few, many or a size class.

J gene	V gene	clone size	D gene	CDR3 DNA	CDR3 protein
TRBJ2-7	TRBV9	NA	NA	TGTGCCAGCAGCGCACAGGACAGCTCCTACGAGCAGTACTTC	CASSAQDSSYEQYF
TRBJ2-7	TRBV11-1	NA	NA	TGTGCCAGCAGCCAGGGCTCCTTGGAGCAGTACTTC	CASSQGSLEQYF
TRBJ2-6	TRBV18	few	NA	TGTGCCAGCTCCCCGGGGGACCCTTTGACTTTC	CASSPGDPLTF
TRBJ2-1	TRBV5-1	NA	TRBD2	TGCGCCAGCAGGCCACGGACTAGCGGCCTCGGGGGGGAGCAGTTCTTC	CASRPRTSGLGGEQFF
TRBJ2-5	TRBV28	NA	NA	TGTGCCAGCCAAAACCCGAAAAATGTACCAAGGCCTCTTGGGGAGACCCAGTACTTC	CASQNPKNVPRPLGETQYF
TRBJ2-4	TRBV28	NA	NA	TGTGCCAGCAGTTTAGAGGTTCGGAACATTCAGTACTTC	CASSLEVRNIQYF
TRBJ1-5	TRBV5-4	NA	NA	TGTGCCAGCAGCGTCGGGGGAAATCAGCCCCAGCATTTT	CASSVGGNQPQHF
TRBJ2-5	TRBV20-1	NA	NA	TGCAGTGCTAGAGATTGGAAGACCCAGTACTTC	CSARDWKTQYF
TRBJ2-7	TRBV29-1	once	NA	TGCAGCGTGGGGGGGGGCCCTCGGGAGCAGTACTTC	CSVGGGPREQYF
TRBJ2-2	TRBV10-1	NA	TRBD2	TGCGCCAGCAGAGAGGGACTAGCGGGAGAGAGCGGGGAGCTGTTTTTT	CASREGLAGESGELFF
TRBJ1-4	TRBV25-1	NA	TRBD1	TGTGCCAGCAGTGCGGGGACAGGGCTCCCATCCAGGGTGTTTTTT	CASSAGTGLPSRVFF
TRBJ2-7	TRBV28	once	TRBD1	TGTGCCAGCAAAACCGGGACAGGGGGCCACGAGCAGTACTTC	CASKTGTGGHEQYF
TRBJ2-5	TRBV12-3/TRBV12-4	NA	NA	TGTGCCAGCAGCCGGGACGTAGAGACCCAGTACTTC	CASSRDVETQYF
TRBJ1-5	TRBV7-2	NA	NA	TGTGCCAGCAGCTTAGCGGGCCATAGGGGCAATCAGCCCCAGCATTTT	CASSLAGHRGNQPQHF
TRBJ2-7	TRBV19	NA	NA	TGTGCCAGTAGTGGGCGGGGGCTTTTCCACGAGCAGTACTTC	CASSGRGLFHEQYF
TRBJ2-1	TRBV2	few	NA	TGTGCCAGCAGTATAGGTGATGAGCAGTTCTTC	CASSIGDEQFF
TRBJ1-1	TRBV7-9	NA	TRBD1	TGTGCCAGCAGTTCCGACAGGGCTGGAGTGTACACTGAAGCTTTCTTT	CASSSDRAGVYTEAFF
TRBJ2-1	TRBV29-1	NA	NA	TGCAGCGTCTACACCCCACGTTACAATGAGCAGTTCTTC	CSVYTPRYNEQFF
TRBJ2-3	TRBV15	NA	NA	TGTGCCACCAGCCCCCGTCGGGGCAGAGTAACAGATACGCAGTATTTT	CATSPRRGRVTDTQYF
TRBJ2-7	TRBV4-3	NA	TRBD1	TGCGCCAGCAGCCGGCGGACAGGGAACGAGCAGTACTTC	CASSRRTGNEQYF
TRBJ2-7	TRBV10-1	NA	NA	TGCGCCAGCAGCGCAGGGAGCTCCTACGAGCAGTACTTC	CASSAGSSYEQYF
TRBJ2-1	TRBV7-9	NA	NA	TGTGCCAGCAGCTTCAGGGGCCAGAGCTCCTACAATGAGCAGTTCTTC	CASSFRGQSSYNEQFF
TRBJ2-7	TRBV28	NA	NA	TGTGCCAGCAGTTATCGACAGTCCTACGAGCAGTACTTC	CASSYRQSYEQYF
TRBJ2-7	TRBV18	NA	TRBD2	TGTGCCAGCTCACCCGGACTAGCGGGCGAGCAGTACTTC	CASSPGLAGEQYF
TRBJ1-4	TRBV6-5	NA	NA	TGTGCCAGCGCCTTCAGACCGTATAATGAAAAACTGCTTTTT	CASAFRPYNEKLLF
TRBJ2-5	TRBV30	NA	NA	TGTGCCTGGAGTGTGGATGAACTACAAGAGACCCAGTACTTC	CAWSVDELQETQYF
TRBJ2-7	TRBV28	NA	NA	TGTGCCAGCAGAACGGGACCATCCTACGAGCAGTACTTC	CASRTGPSYEQYF
TRBJ1-5	TRBV2	NA	NA	TGTGCCAGCAACAGAAATGGGAGGCAGCCCCAGCATTTT	CASNRNGRQPQHF
TRBJ1-2	TRBV6-6	NA	NA	TGTGCCAGCAGTCCAGAGGGGAACTATGGCTACACCTTC	CASSPEGNYGYTF
TRBJ2-7	TRBV5-6	NA	NA	TGTGCCAGCGGTCCCTACCTAGGCTACGAGCAGTACTTC	CASGPYLGYEQYF
TRBJ1-2	TRBV28	NA	NA	TGTGCCAGCAGCCGAGGAGCCACCTCGGGCGATGGCTACACCTTC	CASSRGATSGDGYTF
TRBJ1-6	TRBV6-1	NA	NA	TGTGCCAGCAGTGAACACGGCCTTCCTACCTCATCACCCCTCCACTTT	CASSEHGLPTSSPLHF
TRBJ1-3	TRBV15	NA	NA	TGTGCCACCAGCACCCCTTTGGACTCTGGAAACACCATATATTTT	CATSTPLDSGNTIYF
TRBJ2-6	TRBV21-1	NA	NA	TGTGCCAGCCGTCGGTACTCTGGGGCCAACGTCCTGACTTTC	CASRRYSGANVLTF
TRBJ1-3	TRBV19	NA	NA	TGTGCCAGTAGGAGTGGAAACACCATATATTTT	CASRSGNTIYF